Listed below are T cell receptor beta chains from one sample, sequenced in a study of T cells in Graves' hyperthyroidism and ophthalmopathy. Via MiXCR, TCRdb re-called the multiplex PCR reads, giving one row per CDR3 protein. The repertoire consists of approximately 420,000 distinct CDR3 sequences, with roughly an eighth occurring once and the leading ten covering approximately 5.3%. Sequencing was performed on blood. The receptors originated from a woman under 30 with Graves' hyperthyroidism. CDR3s include the opening cysteine and the closing phenylalanine or tryptophan. D genes are given only for firm matches.

D: .
length: 14
J: TRBJ2-5
V: TRBV10-1
CDR3: CASSESETTETQYF

D: .
length: 11
J: TRBJ2-1
V: TRBV30
CDR3: CAWSLNGHKFF

D: TRBD1
length: 15
J: TRBJ1-4
V: TRBV28
CDR3: CASRPKTGGGEKLFF

D: .
length: 15
J: TRBJ1-2
V: TRBV28
CDR3: CASSLLSTPREGYTF

D: TRBD1
length: 14
J: TRBJ2-7
V: TRBV27
CDR3: CASSRTGDSYEQYF

D: TRBD1
length: 14
J: TRBJ2-3
V: TRBV12-3/TRBV12-4
CDR3: CASIPGQGIDTQYF

D: .
length: 12
J: TRBJ1-1
V: TRBV28
CDR3: CASGGWNTEAFF

D: TRBD1
length: 14
J: TRBJ2-7
V: TRBV20-1
CDR3: CSARAGTGGDEQYF

D: TRBD2
length: 19
J: TRBJ2-1
V: TRBV28
CDR3: CASTLRSLAGGPSYNEQFF

D: .
length: 14
J: TRBJ1-1
V: TRBV20-1
CDR3: CSARAVEWDTEAFF

D: .
length: 14
J: TRBJ2-3
V: TRBV5-1
CDR3: CASSHGQSTDTQYF

D: .
length: 16
J: TRBJ2-1
V: TRBV5-1
CDR3: CASSFRAGWTYNEQFF

D: TRBD2
length: 15
J: TRBJ2-1
V: TRBV20-1
CDR3: CSASTLAGDYNEQFF

D: .
length: 14
J: TRBJ2-5
V: TRBV9
CDR3: CASSPGSVQETQYF

D: TRBD2
length: 15
J: TRBJ2-1
V: TRBV6-2/TRBV6-3
CDR3: CASIDGGAGRNEQFF

D: .
length: 14
J: TRBJ1-1
V: TRBV7-2
CDR3: CASRGDPVNTEAFF

D: TRBD2
length: 14
J: TRBJ2-7
V: TRBV20-1
CDR3: CSAEVAGEDNEQYF

D: TRBD2
length: 16
J: TRBJ2-5
V: TRBV6-1
CDR3: CASSEGVGGVWETQYF

D: .
length: 13
J: TRBJ2-3
V: TRBV6-2/TRBV6-3
CDR3: CASSYNGGDTQYF

D: .
length: 15
J: TRBJ1-4
V: TRBV5-1
CDR3: CASSGGLGQNEKLFF

D: TRBD2
length: 14
J: TRBJ2-7
V: TRBV27
CDR3: CASSLRTLAGEQYF

D: TRBD1
length: 15
J: TRBJ1-2
V: TRBV30
CDR3: CAWSPGGSINYGYTF

D: .
length: 12
J: TRBJ2-7
V: TRBV20-1
CDR3: CSASFQNYEQYF

D: TRBD1
length: 12
J: TRBJ2-1
V: TRBV6-1
CDR3: CASRQGASEQFF

D: .
length: 20
J: TRBJ1-4
V: TRBV10-3
CDR3: CAISESGLDTVGGDNEKLFF

D: .
length: 13
J: TRBJ2-1
V: TRBV20-1
CDR3: CSAIVGSNNEQFF

D: TRBD2
length: 13
J: TRBJ2-1
V: TRBV7-7
CDR3: CASSSTRGGSRFF

D: .
length: 14
J: TRBJ1-1
V: TRBV7-2
CDR3: CASRQQGGITEAFF

D: TRBD2
length: 16
J: TRBJ2-3
V: TRBV3-1
CDR3: CASSLLASGRGDTQYF

D: TRBD1
length: 15
J: TRBJ1-4
V: TRBV28
CDR3: CASSLTGQGAEKLFF

D: .
length: 13
J: TRBJ1-1
V: TRBV2
CDR3: CASRRQANTEAFF

D: TRBD1
length: 15
J: TRBJ1-1
V: TRBV28
CDR3: CASSAHQGVDTEAFF

D: .
length: 14
J: TRBJ1-2
V: TRBV6-4
CDR3: CASSPAGATYGYTF

D: .
length: 15
J: TRBJ1-2
V: TRBV2
CDR3: CASSVLGAQDYGYTF

D: .
length: 15
J: TRBJ1-2
V: TRBV7-2
CDR3: CASSFNGQSNYGYTF